This T cell receptor beta chain emerged from a study of PD-1 blockade in classical Hodgkin lymphoma (dated by TCRdb to the early 2020s). Study-wide context: The study used TCR beta sequencing and CyTOF to define a peripheral blood immune signature of response to PD-1 blockade in classical Hodgkin lymphoma.

V is cut back by 3 bases and J by 4 bases, with 9 bases in the junction unmatched. The CDR3 goes from the cysteine to the phenylalanine over 15 residues. The read is trimmed to its CDR3 DNA, 45 bases read in frame from base 1. CDR1 is given as SGHRS and CDR2 as YFSETQ, both from the germline V gene. This specimen's time point label, interpreted: newly diagnosed, previously untreated cHL patient sample. CD4+ T cells were purified from thawed PBMCs by magnetic negative selection with a Miltenyi CD4+ T cell isolation kit. To serve as a comparison group for the relapsed/refractory trial patients, PBMCs were sequenced from patients with newly diagnosed, previously untreated classical Hodgkin lymphoma. Peripheral blood was collected in 8 mL Vacutainer Cell Preparation Tubes, from which PBMCs were isolated by centrifugation and then cryopreserved. Purified CD4+ and CD8+ fractions were prepared only for cases with an additional available PBMC sample. Magnetically labelled cells were removed on LS columns in a quadroMACS separator, and the flow-through was collected as the purified fraction.

Genomic DNA was extracted with the Qiagen DNeasy kit from unsorted PBMCs and from negatively selected CD4+ and CD8+ fractions. Using primers that anneal to V and J segments, immunoSEQ multiplex PCR amplified the TCR beta CDR3 regions. Amplification bias was minimized using a synthetic immune receptor repertoire, and residual bias was removed computationally after sequencing. Concerning the study's data processing: Custom Python scripts were used to quantify repertoire diversity as the Shannon entropy index. The unsorted, CD4+ and CD8+ repertoires were each analyzed separately, with the exception of combined analyses, where CD4+ and CD8+ sequences were merged in silico. TCRdb provides this immuneACCESS table in a form limited to in-frame rearrangements. Some clones are lacking; in checked studies, under half of them reflect an unresolved V gene, and why the rest are absent is not known. That table supplies the V and J calls and clone size; D and trimming were determined from the DNA. Across this sample there are fewer than 40,000 clones, with 75% to 90% seen only once. Approximately 0.2% of the sample goes to the ten largest clones.

In this sample, this clone turned up a few times. Its cognate antigen has yet to be identified. There are no base qualities to consult, and no much larger clone falls within one base. Study-wide conclusions, independent of this receptor: Newly diagnosed patients were reported to have lower baseline TCR diversity than healthy donors, and relapsed/refractory patients were reported to have lower baseline TCR diversity still. The study covered only a single clinical trial cohort, and the causes of the repertoire differences, possibly disease activity or prior therapy, were still not defined.

The receptor was derived from a human donor with classical Hodgkin lymphoma. Here the chain combines TRBV5-1 and TRBJ1-2; 7 central nucleotides agree with TRBD1. Specimen: CD4+ T cells from blood. CDR3 region: CASSSLSTGPYGYTF. In nucleotide form, the sequence is TGCGCCAGCAGCTCATTATCGACAGGGCCCTATGGCTACACCTTC.